Reported below is one T cell receptor beta chain. Antigen specificity is unknown. Produced via immunoSEQ multiplex PCR; TCRdb's table is partial and in-frame only. The sample has 90,000 or so clones, 80% to 90% seen once. These data are taken from a study of T cell responses to AZD1222 COVID-19 vaccine. About the study: Pooled samples include second doses given at about 4 or 12 weeks.

The V gene's germline CDR1 is MDHEN and CDR2 SYDVKM. The CDR3 loop spans 18 amino acids. Trimming cost V 3 bases and J 8 bases; bases outside gene matches: 14. Whole-study results and caveats: Clonal diversity was possibly underestimated; the donors were predominantly white British and more often female. Just a handful of AZD1222 recipients tested seropositive at baseline.

The receptor comes from an adult in good health. The V call is TRBV28, the J call TRBJ2-1; 12 positions match TRBD2. Sequencing used peripheral blood, obtained on day 0 of AZD1222 vaccination. CDR3 amino acids: CASSFPRFLAGGLDEQFF. DNA of the CDR3: TGTGCCAGCAGTTTCCCCAGATTTCTAGCGGGAGGGCTCGATGAGCAGTTCTTC.